The rows below give T cell receptor beta chains drawn from one sample of a study of memory CD4+ T cells and cytomegalovirus serostatus. The table came from immunoSEQ multiplex PCR; TCRdb's copy has only in-frame clones and leaves some out. The profile covers around 99,000 clones, with over 70% appearing a single time and 3.6% taken by the ten largest. Sequencing was done on a sample of memory CD4+ T cells from blood. Receptors originate from an adult in good health and CMV-seropositive. The CDR3 runs from the conserved cysteine through the conserved F or W. Each record gives: V gene, J gene, D gene, clone size, CDR3 protein, CDR3 DNA. D genes are given only for firm matches. The size field is filled for only some rows; it gives once, few, many or a size class.

V: TRBV7-2
J: TRBJ1-5
D: NA
size: NA
CDR3: CASSLGTGLSQPQHF
DNA: TGTGCCAGCAGCCTCGGAACAGGGCTCAGTCAGCCCCAGCATTTT

V: TRBV28
J: TRBJ2-5
D: TRBD1
size: NA
CDR3: CASSDRGKEETQYF
DNA: TGTGCCAGCAGTGACAGGGGAAAGGAAGAGACCCAGTACTTC

V: TRBV19
J: TRBJ1-4
D: NA
size: NA
CDR3: CASTNLPGNEKLFF
DNA: TGTGCCAGTACCAACCTGCCCGGTAATGAAAAACTGTTTTTT

V: TRBV7-2
J: TRBJ1-2
D: NA
size: NA
CDR3: CASSFPPSYGYTF
DNA: TGTGCCAGCAGCTTTCCCCCTAGCTATGGCTACACCTTC

V: TRBV5-1
J: TRBJ2-5
D: NA
size: few
CDR3: CAGPLIRGPQETQYF
DNA: TGCGCCGGACCTCTGATCCGGGGACCCCAAGAGACCCAGTACTTC

V: TRBV10-3
J: TRBJ2-1
D: TRBD2
size: NA
CDR3: CAISDPSSSLAGKYNEQFF
DNA: TGTGCCATCAGTGATCCTTCTTCCTCCCTAGCGGGGAAATACAATGAGCAGTTCTTC

V: TRBV7-9
J: TRBJ1-5
D: TRBD1
size: once
CDR3: CASSSLTGNQPQHF
DNA: TGTGCCAGCAGCTCGCTGACAGGGAATCAGCCCCAGCATTTT

V: TRBV28
J: TRBJ1-5
D: TRBD1
size: NA
CDR3: CASSERTGISQPQHF
DNA: TGTGCCAGCAGTGAGAGGACAGGGATTTCTCAGCCCCAGCATTTT

V: TRBV10-3
J: TRBJ2-7
D: TRBD1
size: once
CDR3: CAISESWTGVGEQYF
DNA: TGTGCCATCAGTGAGAGTTGGACAGGGGTAGGGGAGCAGTACTTC

V: TRBV5-8
J: TRBJ1-3
D: NA
size: NA
CDR3: CASSPGSHSGNTIYF
DNA: TGTGCCAGCAGCCCAGGGAGCCACTCTGGAAACACCATATATTTT

V: TRBV2
J: TRBJ1-2
D: NA
size: NA
CDR3: CASSGESYGYTF
DNA: TGTGCCAGCAGTGGTGAAAGCTATGGCTACACCTTC

V: TRBV5-1
J: TRBJ2-1
D: NA
size: NA
CDR3: CASSLALQTDEQFF
DNA: TGCGCCAGCAGCTTGGCGCTTCAAACCGATGAGCAGTTCTTC

V: TRBV7-9
J: TRBJ2-7
D: NA
size: NA
CDR3: CASSSTGKYEQYF
DNA: TGTGCCAGCAGCTCCACAGGGAAGTACGAGCAGTACTTC

V: TRBV6-7
J: TRBJ1-1
D: NA
size: NA
CDR3: CASSLRGGSTEAFF
DNA: TGTGCCAGCAGCCTCCGAGGGGGTAGCACTGAAGCTTTCTTT

V: TRBV19
J: TRBJ2-3
D: TRBD2
size: few
CDR3: CASSKEPGLALADTQYF
DNA: TGTGCCAGTAGCAAGGAACCGGGACTAGCGTTGGCAGATACGCAGTATTTT

V: TRBV5-1
J: TRBJ2-1
D: TRBD2
size: NA
CDR3: CASSLGTSGRAGANEQFF
DNA: TGCGCCAGCAGCTTGGGGACTAGCGGGAGGGCCGGAGCCAATGAGCAGTTCTTC

V: TRBV29-1
J: TRBJ2-7
D: NA
size: few
CDR3: CSVAPGTYEQYF
DNA: TGCAGCGTAGCCCCGGGAACCTACGAGCAGTACTTC

V: TRBV9
J: TRBJ2-5
D: TRBD2
size: NA
CDR3: CASSGGWASGTQETQYF
DNA: TGTGCCAGCAGCGGCGGGTGGGCTAGCGGGACTCAAGAGACCCAGTACTTC

V: TRBV7-2
J: TRBJ2-4
D: NA
size: NA
CDR3: CASSRGGLGTENIQYF
DNA: TGTGCCAGCAGCCGGGGGGGCTTGGGGACAGAAAACATTCAGTACTTC

V: TRBV7-8
J: TRBJ1-1
D: NA
size: NA
CDR3: CASSLVSGRNTEAFF
DNA: TGTGCCAGCAGCTTAGTGTCAGGGAGGAACACTGAAGCTTTCTTT

V: TRBV29-1
J: TRBJ2-7
D: NA
size: NA
CDR3: CSVGQGTYEQYF
DNA: TGCAGCGTTGGCCAGGGGACCTACGAGCAGTACTTC

V: TRBV5-1
J: TRBJ2-5
D: TRBD2
size: NA
CDR3: CASSRLAGGEETQYF
DNA: TGCGCCAGCAGCAGACTAGCGGGAGGAGAAGAGACCCAGTACTTC

V: TRBV5-1
J: TRBJ2-7
D: NA
size: NA
CDR3: CASSPSAGNHEQYF
DNA: TGCGCCAGCAGCCCGAGTGCAGGGAACCACGAGCAGTACTTC

V: TRBV9
J: TRBJ1-2
D: NA
size: NA
CDR3: CASSLIGTSGRGYTF
DNA: TGTGCCAGCAGCCTTATAGGGACCTCAGGAAGGGGCTACACCTTC

V: TRBV28
J: TRBJ2-2
D: NA
size: NA
CDR3: CASRTDSGTGELFF
DNA: TGTGCCAGCAGAACAGACAGTGGGACCGGGGAGCTGTTTTTT

V: TRBV10-3
J: TRBJ2-1
D: TRBD2
size: NA
CDR3: CAISDDGLAGVNNEQFF
DNA: TGTGCCATCAGTGATGACGGACTAGCGGGGGTTAACAATGAGCAGTTCTTC

V: TRBV7-9
J: TRBJ2-2
D: TRBD1
size: NA
CDR3: CASSLWTGANTGELFF
DNA: TGTGCCAGCAGCCTGTGGACAGGAGCCAACACCGGGGAGCTGTTTTTT

V: TRBV29-1
J: TRBJ2-3
D: TRBD2
size: NA
CDR3: CSVTGTSGDTDTQYF
DNA: TGCAGCGTCACCGGGACTAGCGGGGACACAGATACGCAGTATTTT

V: TRBV4-2
J: TRBJ2-5
D: NA
size: once
CDR3: CASSQDVTGQETQYF
DNA: TGTGCCAGCAGCCAAGATGTAACAGGGCAAGAGACCCAGTACTTC

V: TRBV6-1
J: TRBJ2-5
D: NA
size: NA
CDR3: CASSGGDQETQYF
DNA: TGTGCCAGCAGTGGAGGGGACCAAGAGACCCAGTACTTC

V: TRBV10-3
J: TRBJ1-2
D: NA
size: few
CDR3: CAISEGGLSDGYTF
DNA: TGTGCCATCAGTGAGGGTGGTCTGAGTGATGGCTACACCTTC